Shown below are 23 T cell receptor beta chains from a single sample sequenced in a study of T cell repertoires in cytomegalovirus infection. TCRdb analysed the reads with MiXCR anew, one entry per CDR3 protein. The sample holds roughly 150,000 distinct CDR3 sequences; roughly a third are singletons and the top ten take 52%. Which antigens these TCRs recognize remains unknown. The starting material was CD8+ T cells from cultured PBMCs, obtained from culture after CMV antigen stimulation. The receptors here all came from a human donor in good health (CMV status not recorded). Some clones in this sample may be carry-over from other donors' samples.

J is TRBJ2-1 and V is TRBV4-2, with D unclear. The CDR3 consists of 15 residues. Trimming removed 0 bases from V and 7 bases from J, with 13 bases in between. Looked up from germline, CDR1 is LGHNA and CDR2 is YNFKEQ. The CDR3 protein is CASSQEEWVRNEQFF. The CDR3 region has the DNA TGTGCCAGCAGCCAAGAAGAGTGGGTGAGGAATGAGCAGTTCTTC.

This clonotype appeared a few times. The chain carries TRBV12-3 or TRBV12-4 and TRBJ2-3; 11 bases are a match to TRBD2. This CDR3 contains 16 residues. With 5 bases clipped from V and 4 bases from J, the junction kept 8 bases outside the gene matches. The CDR3 sequence: CASSRDSGGASDTQYF. The CDR3 bases are TGTGCCAGCAGTCGGGATAGCGGGGGGGCTTCAGATACGCAGTATTTT.

This clonotype was observed a few times. The chain recombines TRBV12-5 with TRBJ2-2; 8 bases are a match to TRBD1. The V segment lost 6 bases and the J segment 3 bases; nucleotides outside the gene matches: 6. This CDR3 comprises 15 residues. Germline values: CDR1 LGHNT, CDR2 FRNRAP. The chain's CDR3 is CASGDRVLDTGELFF. For the CDR3, the DNA is TGTGCTAGTGGGGACAGGGTTCTTGACACCGGGGAGCTGTTTTTT.

The table lists this clonotype with a few counts. J is TRBJ1-2 and V is TRBV14, with 7 bases matching TRBD1. Germline assignment: CDR1 SGHDN and CDR2 FVKESK. The CDR3 sequence is 18 residues long. J lost 0 bases, V lost 2 bases, and 12 bases had no gene match. The CDR3 coding sequence is TGTGCCAGCAGCCAAATTTCACAGGGGCCCGAAGCTAACTATGGCTACACCTTC. Residues: CASSQISQGPEANYGYTF.

Many counts were recorded for this clonotype. The rearrangement uses TRBV7-6 and TRBJ2-1, with D perhaps assigned TRBD1 or TRBD2 (6 bases each). CDR1 and CDR2 from the germline V gene are SGHVS and FNYEAQ. V dropped 5 bases and J dropped 8 bases, with 19 bases sitting between them. The CDR3 spans 15 residues. The CDR3 loop reads CASSLRGDLGDEQFF. The CDR3 coding sequence is TGTGCCAGCAGCCTTAGGGGGGACCTCGGGGATGAGCAGTTCTTC.

This clonotype was found a few times. The chain employs TRBV11-1 and TRBJ2-3, with 8 bases identical to TRBD2. Germline-derived CDR1 and CDR2 are SGHAT and FQDESV (reference sequence). The CDR3 sequence is 16 residues long. Trimming took 2 bases from V and 1 from J; bases not matched to a gene: 5. The CDR3 bases are TGTGCCAGCAGCTTAATATGGCGGGGGGGCACAGATACGCAGTATTTT. Translating gives CASSLIWRGGTDTQYF.

To note about this clonotype: This may stem from a read error, because a much larger clone lies one nucleotide away. The V call is TRBV2, the J call TRBJ2-5, with D perhaps matching TRBD2 (6 bases). The ends were cut back, 5 bases at V and 4 bases at J, with 14 bases in the middle. Per germline, CDR1 SNHLY and CDR2 FYNNEI. CDR3 length: 14 amino acids. The CDR3: CASSLDQGGETQYF. The CDR3 DNA follows: TGTGCCAGCAGTCTGGATCAGGGAGGAGAGACCCAGTACTTC.

This chain joins TRBV7-9 and TRBJ1-2; D is ambiguous. Trimming stripped 3 bases from V and 1 base from J, with 6 bases between. Looked up from germline, CDR1 is SEHNR and CDR2 is FQNEAQ (reference sequence). The CDR3 extends over 13 amino acids. The CDR3 DNA follows: TGTGCCAGCAGCTTGGCGGTTAACTATGGCTACACCTTC. This gives the protein CASSLAVNYGYTF.

The chain combines TRBV4-1 with TRBJ2-7, with TRBD1 matching 9 bases. Per the germline V gene, CDR1 is MGHRA and CDR2 is YSYEKL. The CDR3 runs 17 residues. With 3 bases clipped from V and 5 bases from J, the junction kept 14 bases outside the gene matches. CDR3 amino acids: CASSQLTTGQGIHEQYF. As DNA, the CDR3 is TGCGCCAGCAGCCAGCTAACAACGGGACAGGGAATCCACGAGCAGTACTTC.

The chain carries TRBV11-2 and TRBJ1-2; D might be TRBD1 (6 bases). V was pared by 5 bases and J by 4 bases, with 14 bases between. This CDR3 is 14 amino acids long. The germline V gene encodes CDR1 SGHAT and CDR2 FQNNGV. CDR3 nucleotide sequence: TGTGCCAGCAGCATCCCTGGGACAACCTATGGCTACACCTTC. Translation: CASSIPGTTYGYTF.

The chain joins TRBV4-1 to TRBJ2-1, with 11 nucleotides matching TRBD2. The germline V gene has CDR1 MGHRA and CDR2 YSYEKL. The CDR3 is 16 amino acids. V lost 0 bases to trimming and J lost 10 bases; unmatched junction nucleotides: 8. The CDR3 DNA reads as TGCGCCAGCAGCCAAGATAGCCTAGCGGGGGGACGGGAGCAGTTCTTC. Translation gives CASSQDSLAGGREQFF.

This clonotype was seen many times. The chain couples TRBV7-9 to TRBJ2-1, with D perhaps TRBD2 (5 bases). Germline loops: CDR1 SEHNR, CDR2 FQNEAQ (reference sequence). The CDR3 has 14 residues. V was clipped by 1 base and J by 8 bases, with 12 bases between them. The CDR3 DNA reads as TGTGCCAGCAGCTTAGAAGGGAGTAGCTATGAGCAGTTCTTC. Its protein is CASSLEGSSYEQFF.

The chain employs TRBV18 and TRBJ2-7; D gene uncertain. V was shortened by 1 base and J by 2 bases, with 9 bases between the two germline ends. Germline CDR1 and CDR2: KGHSH and LQKENI. The CDR3 spans 14 residues. The CDR3 sequence: CASSPRVDTYEQYF. In DNA form, the CDR3 reads TGTGCCAGCTCACCACGGGTAGACACCTACGAGCAGTACTTC.

Worth noting for this clonotype: A read error may produce the germline difference seen at one junction end. This chain joins TRBV5-4 and TRBJ2-7, with D uncertain. Germline assignment: CDR1 SGHNT and CDR2 YYREEE (reference sequence). The CDR3 has 14 amino acids. The CDR3 DNA reads TGTGACAGCAGCCCACTGGGGATCTCCTACGAGCAGTACTTC. The encoded protein is CDSSPLGISYEQYF.

Only a few counts were recorded for this clonotype. This chain uses TRBV11-1 with TRBJ2-7, with 9 nucleotides matching TRBD1. Germline values: CDR1 SGHAT, CDR2 FQDESV (reference sequence). The V and J ends lost 2 bases and 3 bases, in that order; junction bases with no gene match: 2. The CDR3 spans 14 residues. In DNA form, the CDR3 reads TGTGCCAGCAGCTTAAGGGACAGGGTCTACGAGCAGTACTTC. It specifies CASSLRDRVYEQYF.

The chain carries TRBV7-9 and TRBJ2-2; D remains ambiguous. Germline CDR1 SEHNR, CDR2 FQNEAQ (reference sequence). V gave up 4 bases and J gave up 6 bases, with 15 bases separating them. The CDR3 is 15 amino acids. The CDR3 loop is CASSSKIPLAGELFF. CDR3 bases: TGTGCCAGCAGCTCGAAGATCCCGTTGGCCGGGGAGCTGTTTTTT.

This clonotype showed up just once. This sequence joins TRBV9 and TRBJ1-1, with no clear D. The CDR3 runs to 14 residues. Germline CDR1 SGDLS, CDR2 YYNGEE. The V and J ends lost 0 bases and 8 bases respectively, with 14 bases between them. CDR3 nucleotides: TGTGCCAGCAGCGTAGATCTTGGACCTGGGGAAGCTTTCTTT. Translating it yields CASSVDLGPGEAFF.

This clonotype was counted between two and nine times. The chain couples TRBV28 to TRBJ2-1, with 10 bases aligning to TRBD1. CDR1 is MDHEN, CDR2 SYDVKM, per germline. The J segment lost 2 bases and the V segment lost 6 bases, leaving 4 bases of the junction unmatched. This CDR3 is 15 amino acids long. Here the CDR3 reads CASSWDRGTYNEQFF. For the CDR3, the DNA is TGTGCCAGCAGCTGGGACAGGGGCACCTACAATGAGCAGTTCTTC.

In this sample, this clonotype turned up a few times. This sequence joins TRBV6-5 and TRBJ2-7, with a possible D match to TRBD2 (7 bases). V lost 7 bases to trimming and J lost 3 bases, with 13 bases between them. CDR3 length equals 13 residues. Germline lookup yields CDR1 MNHEY and CDR2 SVGAGI. CDR3 DNA sequence: TGTGCCAGCACCTCGGGGGGACACTACGAGCAGTACTTC. Protein: CASTSGGHYEQYF.

In this sample, this clonotype turned up a few times. V gene TRBV19 combines with J gene TRBJ2-1; D may be TRBD1 (6 bases). The length of the CDR3 is 14 residues. The germline V gene has CDR1 LNHDA and CDR2 SQIVND (reference sequence). Trimming left V 2 bases short and J 8 bases short, with 13 bases between. Here the CDR3 DNA reads TGTGCCAGTAGTATATACCAACAGGGTGATGAGCAGTTCTTC. This codes for CASSIYQQGDEQFF. Supplemented by reference TRBV19 and TRBJ2-1, the full variable domain reads DGGITQSPKYLFRKEGQNVTLSCEQNLNHDAMYWYRQDPGQGLRLIYYSQIVNDFQKGDIAEGYSVSREKKESFPLTVTSAQKNPTAFYLCASSIYQQGDEQFFGPGTRLTVL.

This clonotype was detected ten times or more. The genes are TRBV6-1 and TRBJ1-2, with a weak D call TRBD1 (5 bases). Trimming took 6 bases from V and 8 from J, leaving 16 bases between them. Germline lookup yields CDR1 MNHNS and CDR2 SASEGT. This CDR3 region has 13 residues. CDR3 region: CASRGTAFRGYTF. The CDR3 DNA reads TGTGCCAGCAGAGGGACGGCCTTTCGAGGCTACACCTTC.

This clonotype was seen a handful of times. The V call is TRBV27, the J call TRBJ2-1; the D gene is possibly TRBD2 (5 bases). Per the germline V gene, CDR1 is MNHEY and CDR2 is SMNVEV (reference sequence). Trimming removed 3 bases from V and 6 bases from J, with 9 bases in between. This CDR3 contains 13 residues. The CDR3 bases are TGTGCCAGCAGTTTGAACGGAGGCAATGAGCAGTTCTTC. Amino acid sequence: CASSLNGGNEQFF.

The chain combines TRBV5-5 with TRBJ1-5; no firm D call. Germline values: CDR1 SGHKS, CDR2 YYEKEE (reference sequence). The CDR3 is 14 residues long. Trimming took off 5 bases at V and 1 base at J, with 10 bases between the two ends. CDR3 bases: TGTGCCAGCAGACGTACAGAAAGCAATCAGCCCCAGCATTTT. This encodes CASRRTESNQPQHF.